This entry lists 9 T cell receptor beta chains sequenced from one sample in a study of blood T cell repertoires in COVID-19. Assay: immunoSEQ multiplex PCR; the TCRdb copy retains only in-frame clones and omits some. Here the sample spans 300,000 to 350,000 clones, approximately 89% being singletons. Sequencing input: peripheral blood. These receptor sequences come from a woman between 55 and 75 years old with COVID-19, enrolled during active disease.

The chain uses TRBV18 and TRBJ2-2, with D possibly matching TRBD1 (5 bases). Germline CDR1 KGHSH, CDR2 LQKENI. Trimming took off 1 base at V and 2 bases at J, with 11 bases between the two ends. The CDR3 sequence is 16 residues long. The CDR3 here is CASSPLTVQNTGELFF. CDR3 in DNA: TGTGCCAGCTCACCACTGACAGTTCAAAACACCGGGGAGCTGTTTTTT.

This chain joins TRBV7-3 and TRBJ1-6; no clear D gene. V lost 3 bases, J lost 0 bases, and 6 bases lay in between. This CDR3 comprises 15 residues. In germline, CDR1 is SGHTA, CDR2 FQGTGA. The chain's CDR3 is CASSLTGSYNSPLHF. The CDR3 DNA follows: TGTGCCAGCAGCTTGACGGGCTCCTATAATTCACCCCTCCACTTT.

V usage is TRBV5-1 and J usage is TRBJ1-6, with D possibly TRBD1 on 6 matching bases. V was pared by 4 bases and J by 7 bases, with 12 bases between. The germline gives CDR1 SGHRS, CDR2 YFSETQ. This CDR3 has 14 amino acids. The CDR3 reads CASSLDSYNSPLHF. CDR3 DNA sequence: TGCGCCAGCAGCCTGGACAGCTACAATTCACCCCTCCACTTT.

This sequence joins TRBV28 and TRBJ1-5; TRBD1 matches 8 bases. The V gene end was trimmed by 5 bases and the J gene end by 1 base; junction bases not matched to a gene: 10. This CDR3 has 17 residues. The germline V gene has CDR1 MDHEN and CDR2 SYDVKM. CDR3 in DNA: TGTGCCAGCAGTCCCCCGCGGCAGGGGGCGAGCAATCAGCCCCAGCATTTT. This encodes CASSPPRQGASNQPQHF.

CDR3: CASSLDRGRSYEQYF. The CDR3 DNA reads TGTGCCAGTAGCCTCGACAGGGGCCGGTCCTACGAGCAGTACTTC. J is TRBJ2-7 and V is TRBV19; 8 bases agree with TRBD1. Germline lookup yields CDR1 LNHDA and CDR2 SQIVND (reference sequence). CDR3 length equals 15 residues. V trimming: 6 bases; J trimming: 1 base; junction bases outside the gene matches: 8.

The rearrangement joins TRBV19 to TRBJ1-2; 7 bases map to TRBD1. With V trimmed by 4 bases and J by 0 bases, 8 bases remained unmatched. The CDR3 is 16 amino acids. Germline loops: CDR1 LNHDA, CDR2 SQIVND (reference sequence). The CDR3 loop reads CASSTPDRKANYGYTF. In DNA form, the CDR3 reads TGTGCCAGTAGTACCCCGGACAGGAAAGCTAACTATGGCTACACCTTC.

V gene TRBV6-4 combines with J gene TRBJ1-4; 9 nucleotides line up with TRBD1. CDR1 and CDR2 from the germline V gene are MRHNA and SNTAGT. The CDR3 has 19 residues. V dropped 5 bases and J dropped 0; count of bases not matched to a gene: 13. The CDR3 region is CASSLCEGQGPSTNEKLFF. CDR3 nucleotide sequence: TGTGCCAGCAGTCTTTGCGAGGGACAGGGCCCCTCAACTAATGAAAAACTGTTTTTT.

The chain uses TRBV5-1 and TRBJ2-1; 9 bases map to TRBD2. CDR1 and CDR2 from the germline V gene are SGHRS and YFSETQ. V was pared by 5 bases and J by 7 bases, with 7 bases of the junction left unmatched. The CDR3 is 14 residues long. CDR3 sequence (DNA): TGCGCCAGCAGATGGACTAGCGATAATAATGAGCAGTTCTTC. Its translation is CASRWTSDNNEQFF.

The rearrangement joins TRBV5-4 to TRBJ1-2; D gene unclear. The CDR3 loop spans 15 amino acids. Trimming shortened V by 0 bases and J by 2 bases, and 11 bases separated the two germline ends. CDR1 is SGHNT and CDR2 is YYREEE in the germline V gene (reference sequence). CDR3: CASSLVDRRNYGYTF. CDR3 nucleotides: TGTGCCAGCAGCTTGGTCGACCGGAGGAACTATGGCTACACCTTC.